Below are 32 T cell receptor beta chains sequenced from a single sample in a study of blood T cell repertoires in COVID-19. Profiled with immunoSEQ multiplex PCR; TCRdb holds only in-frame clones, not every one. The sample shows about 260,000 clones, over 75% of them seen only once. Sequencing was performed on peripheral blood. These receptors all stem from a human donor in a cohort sampled during active COVID-19.

The chain uses TRBV27 and TRBJ2-1; TRBD1 is a possible D gene (6 bases). This CDR3 comprises 17 residues. Per the germline V gene, CDR1 is MNHEY and CDR2 is SMNVEV (reference sequence). Between the trimmed V and J ends, which lost 1 base and 3 bases, there was a span of 16 bases. The CDR3 nucleotides read TGTGCCAGCAGTTTATACAGGGACACTAGGGGCTACAATGAGCAGTTCTTC. Translating it yields CASSLYRDTRGYNEQFF.

The V gene is TRBV6-5, the J gene TRBJ2-2; D is undetermined. The CDR3 is made up of 14 amino acids. V lost 6 bases, J lost 6 bases, and 14 bases lay in between. The germline V gene encodes CDR1 MNHEY and CDR2 SVGAGI. The CDR3 spells CASSHEYSSGELFF. Here the CDR3 DNA reads TGTGCCAGCAGCCACGAATACAGTTCCGGGGAGCTGTTTTTT.

The chain combines TRBV6-1 with TRBJ1-5; perhaps TRBD1 as D (6 bases). This CDR3 is 16 amino acids long. V gave up 1 base and J gave up 5 bases, with 15 bases separating them. The germline V gene encodes CDR1 MNHNS and CDR2 SASEGT. CDR3 nucleotides: TGTGCCAGCAGTGAAGTTTTTGGGGGCACGCATCAGCCCCAGCATTTT. Protein: CASSEVFGGTHQPQHF.

The rearrangement uses TRBV9 and TRBJ2-5; 9 positions match TRBD2. The CDR3 runs to 15 residues. V trimming: 4 bases; J trimming: 5 bases; junction bases outside the gene matches: 9. Germline V CDR1 and CDR2: SGDLS, YYNGEE. The CDR3 here is CASSLGTSITETQYF. The CDR3 DNA follows: TGTGCCAGCAGCCTCGGGACTAGCATAACGGAGACCCAGTACTTC.

The chain carries TRBV19 and TRBJ1-5, with 10 bases lining up with TRBD1. The CDR3 length is 17 residues. With 3 bases clipped from V and 2 bases from J, the junction kept 7 bases outside the gene matches. Germline V gives CDR1 LNHDA, CDR2 SQIVND (reference sequence). The CDR3 region is CASSIRGTGDGNQPQHF. For the CDR3, the DNA is TGTGCCAGTAGTATCCGGGGGACAGGGGATGGCAATCAGCCCCAGCATTTT. Based on the CDR3 plus reference TRBV19 and TRBJ1-5, the full variable domain is DGGITQSPKYLFRKEGQNVTLSCEQNLNHDAMYWYRQDPGQGLRLIYYSQIVNDFQKGDIAEGYSVSREKKESFPLTVTSAQKNPTAFYLCASSIRGTGDGNQPQHFGDGTRLSIL.

The sample holds a few counts of this clone. The chain recombines TRBV3-1 (or the pseudogene TRBV3-2) with TRBJ2-1; 8 bases map to TRBD2. The CDR3 is made up of 15 amino acids. Germline assignment: CDR1 LGHDT and CDR2 YNNKEL (reference sequence). V gave up 2 bases and J gave up 4 bases; unmatched junction bases: 4. The CDR3 sequence is CASSQTAGGYNEQFF. The CDR3 DNA is TGTGCCAGCAGCCAAACGGCGGGAGGATACAATGAGCAGTTCTTC.

V usage is TRBV7-3 and J usage is TRBJ2-5, with 13 bases identical to TRBD2. The CDR3 loop spans 18 amino acids. Looked up from germline, CDR1 is SGHTA and CDR2 is FQGTGA. The ends lost 2 bases at V and 4 bases at J; junction bases unmatched: 10. CDR3 coding DNA: TGTGCCAGCAGCTTAGGGGGACTAGCGGGACCGGGGAGAGAGACCCAGTACTTC. It translates to CASSLGGLAGPGRETQYF.

This chain connects TRBV19 to TRBJ2-1; 10 bases match TRBD1. Germline V lookup: CDR1 LNHDA, CDR2 SQIVND (reference sequence). Trimming cost V 3 bases and J 6 bases; bases outside gene matches: 5. The CDR3 spans 15 residues. The CDR3 DNA follows: TGTGCCAGTAGTATTGGGACAGGGGTTGGCAATGAGCAGTTCTTC. Residues: CASSIGTGVGNEQFF.

This clone was counted a single time. The J gene is TRBJ2-3, the V gene TRBV9; 7 nucleotides agree with TRBD2. The CDR3 sequence is 14 residues long. Losses at the gene ends were 2 bases for V and 3 bases for J; bases not matched to a gene: 3. Germline values: CDR1 SGDLS, CDR2 YYNGEE. CDR3 amino acids: CASSVLGGTDTQYF. Written as DNA, the CDR3 is TGTGCCAGCAGCGTCCTGGGAGGGACAGATACGCAGTATTTT.

A single count supports this clone. This chain joins TRBV7-9 and TRBJ1-2, with 8 bases aligning to TRBD1. The CDR3 runs 17 residues. Germline CDR1 SEHNR, CDR2 FQNEAQ (reference sequence). V shed 4 bases and J 0 bases; nucleotides not matched to a gene: 10. CDR3 sequence reads: CASSSGTGASANYGYTF. The CDR3, as DNA: TGTGCCAGCAGCTCAGGGACAGGAGCTTCAGCTAACTATGGCTACACCTTC.

In nucleotides, the CDR3 is TGTGCCAGTAGGAAACAGGGGTTCGAGGATACGCAGTATTTT. This gives the protein CASRKQGFEDTQYF. The chain is built from TRBV19 and TRBJ2-3; the match to TRBD1 covers 7 bases. J was trimmed by 6 bases and V by 6 bases; bases with no gene match: 9. CDR1 and CDR2 from the germline V gene are LNHDA and SQIVND (reference sequence). The CDR3 loop spans 14 amino acids. The variable domain in full, with the rest retrieved from reference TRBV19 and TRBJ2-3, is DGGITQSPKYLFRKEGQNVTLSCEQNLNHDAMYWYRQDPGQGLRLIYYSQIVNDFQKGDIAEGYSVSREKKESFPLTVTSAQKNPTAFYLCASRKQGFEDTQYFGPGTRLTVL.

The chain combines TRBV20-1 with TRBJ2-3; TRBD2 matches 9 bases. CDR3 length: 15 residues. The junction had 9 bases not matched to a gene; V was cut back by 3 bases and J by 5 bases. Per germline, CDR1 DFQATT and CDR2 SNEGSKA (reference sequence). CDR3 coding DNA: TGCAGTGCTAGTCCGTCTAGCGGGATGTTAGATACGCAGTATTTT. It yields the protein CSASPSSGMLDTQYF.

To note about this clone: Other DNA sequences in the same sample also yield this CDR3. J is TRBJ1-2 and V is TRBV19, with 9 bases lining up with TRBD1. Germline-derived CDR1 and CDR2 are LNHDA and SQIVND (reference sequence). The CDR3 contains 13 residues. The V segment lost 3 bases and the J segment 5 bases; nucleotides outside the gene matches: 1. CDR3 in DNA: TGTGCCAGTAGTATCGGGACAGGGTATGGCTACACCTTC. It codes for CASSIGTGYGYTF.

This chain links TRBV5-1 with TRBJ2-6; D possibly corresponds to TRBD1 (5 bases). CDR3 size: 14 residues. The germline V gene encodes CDR1 SGHRS and CDR2 YFSETQ. V was clipped by 4 bases and J by 4 bases, with 9 bases between them. DNA of the CDR3: TGCGCCAGCAGCAAGACAGAGGGGGCCAACGTCCTGACTTTC. Protein sequence: CASSKTEGANVLTF.

The V gene is TRBV2, the J gene TRBJ2-7, with 7 nucleotides matching TRBD2. The CDR3 is 14 amino acids. Looked up from germline, CDR1 is SNHLY and CDR2 is FYNNEI. Trimming at V came to 6 bases and at J to 2 bases, leaving 7 bases not matched to a gene. CDR3 sequence: CASSPSGYAYEQYF. The CDR3 DNA follows: TGTGCCAGCAGCCCTAGCGGATATGCCTACGAGCAGTACTTC.

The chain combines TRBV7-2 with TRBJ2-5; 9 nucleotides line up with TRBD2. The V gene's germline CDR1 is SGHTA and CDR2 FQGNSA. The trim removed 5 bases at V and 5 bases at J, leaving 6 bases unmatched. The CDR3 runs to 14 residues. CDR3: CASSLGTSIETQYF. CDR3 nucleotide sequence: TGTGCCAGCAGCCTCGGGACTAGCATCGAGACCCAGTACTTC. Full variable domain (missing parts from reference TRBV7-2 and TRBJ2-5): GAGVSQSPSNKVTEKGKDVELRCDPISGHTALYWYRQSLGQGLEFLIYFQGNSAPDKSGLPSDRFSAERTGGSVSTLTIQRTQQEDSAVYLCASSLGTSIETQYFGPGTRLLVL.

Many counts were recorded for this clone. The rearrangement uses TRBV5-1 and TRBJ1-4; no definite D call. Per the germline V gene, CDR1 is SGHRS and CDR2 is YFSETQ. The germline V and J ends were trimmed by 0 bases and 4 bases, with 13 bases remaining between them. The CDR3 totals 16 residues. Here the CDR3 reads CASSLAPPGSNEKLFF. The CDR3 DNA reads as TGCGCCAGCAGCTTGGCTCCCCCGGGGAGTAATGAAAAACTGTTTTTT.

The chain uses TRBV7-9 and TRBJ2-5, with 7 bases matching TRBD2. The CDR3 sequence is 14 residues long. J was trimmed by 2 bases and V by 1 base; bases with no gene match: 1. Germline CDR1 and CDR2: SEHNR and FQNEAQ (reference sequence). CDR3 region: CASSLGGLQETQYF. The CDR3 region has the DNA TGTGCCAGCAGCTTAGGGGGACTACAAGAGACCCAGTACTTC.

V gene TRBV7-8 combines with J gene TRBJ2-1; 8 nucleotides line up with TRBD2. Germline CDR1 and CDR2: SGHVS and FQNEAQ. The trim removed 1 base at V and 4 bases at J, leaving 6 bases unmatched. The CDR3 loop spans 16 amino acids. As DNA, the CDR3 is TGTGCCAGCAGCTTAGTGGCTAGCGGGTCTTACAATGAGCAGTTCTTC. Encoded protein: CASSLVASGSYNEQFF.

In this sample, this clone turned up once. The rearrangement joins TRBV9 to TRBJ2-7; 13 positions agree with TRBD2. The CDR3 contains 15 residues. With 3 bases clipped from V and 5 bases from J, the junction kept 5 bases outside the gene matches. Per the germline V gene, CDR1 is SGDLS and CDR2 is YYNGEE. In nucleotides, the CDR3 is TGTGCCAGCAGCGGGACTAGCGGGAGTCGGGACGAGCAGTACTTC. Its protein product is CASSGTSGSRDEQYF.

The J gene is TRBJ1-1, the V gene TRBV5-1; D possibly corresponds to TRBD1 (6 bases). This CDR3 is 13 amino acids long. Germline CDR1 is SGHRS and CDR2 is YFSETQ. The V gene lost 0 bases and the J gene lost 13 bases, with 16 bases spanning the gap. CDR3 region: CASSLGQEGRGFF. For the CDR3, the DNA is TGCGCCAGCAGCTTGGGACAGGAAGGTCGGGGTTTCTTT. The variable domain in full, completed from reference TRBV5-1 and TRBJ1-1, reads KAGVTQTPRYLIKTRGQQVTLSCSPISGHRSVSWYQQTPGQGLQFLFEYFSETQRNKGNFPGRFSGRQFSNSRSEMNVSTLELGDSALYLCASSLGQEGRGFFGQGTRLTVV.

V gene TRBV9 combines with J gene TRBJ2-1; TRBD1 matches at 8 bases. The CDR3 runs to 16 residues. Per the germline V gene, CDR1 is SGDLS and CDR2 is YYNGEE. Losses at the gene ends were 1 base for V and 6 bases for J; bases not matched to a gene: 9. The CDR3 spells CASSVLPGGIGNEQFF. In DNA, the CDR3 is TGTGCCAGCAGCGTATTGCCAGGGGGCATAGGCAATGAGCAGTTCTTC.

J is TRBJ2-7 and V is TRBV7-2; TRBD1 matches 8 bases. V was pared by 4 bases and J by 6 bases, with 8 bases of the junction left unmatched. Germline CDR1 is SGHTA and CDR2 is FQGNSA. The CDR3 runs to 14 residues. The CDR3 coding sequence is TGTGCCAGCAGCTACCGGGACAGGCTAAGCGAGCAGTACTTC. Its protein product is CASSYRDRLSEQYF. Looking up the rest from reference TRBV7-2 and TRBJ2-7 gives the full variable domain: GAGVSQSPSNKVTEKGKDVELRCDPISGHTALYWYRQSLGQGLEFLIYFQGNSAPDKSGLPSDRFSAERTGGSVSTLTIQRTQQEDSAVYLCASSYRDRLSEQYFGPGTRLTVT.

V and J are TRBV6-5 and TRBJ2-6; unclear D gene. V gave up 6 bases and J gave up 0 bases, with 6 bases separating them. The CDR3 loop spans 14 amino acids. Germline V lookup: CDR1 MNHEY, CDR2 SVGAGI. The CDR3 bases are TGTGCCAGCAGCCCCTACTCTGGGGCCAACGTCCTGACTTTC. Protein product: CASSPYSGANVLTF.

The chain recombines TRBV10-2 with TRBJ2-7; TRBD1 matches at 7 bases. V trimming: 8 bases; J trimming: 2 bases; junction bases outside the gene matches: 6. This CDR3 is built from 13 residues. Germline loops: CDR1 WSHSY, CDR2 SAAADI. CDR3 amino acids: CASGRGPTYEQYF. As DNA, the CDR3 is TGCGCCAGCGGAAGGGGGCCCACCTACGAGCAGTACTTC.

The chain joins TRBV2 to TRBJ2-1, with TRBD2 identical over 8 bases. Trimming cost V 7 bases and J 4 bases; bases outside gene matches: 3. CDR1 SNHLY and CDR2 FYNNEI come from the germline V gene. The CDR3 totals 13 residues. The CDR3 reads CASTSGRYNEQFF. The CDR3 coding sequence is TGTGCCAGCACCAGCGGGAGATACAATGAGCAGTTCTTC. The full variable domain, with the rest looked up from reference TRBV2 and TRBJ2-1, is EPEVTQTPSHQVTQMGQEVILRCVPISNHLYFYWYRQILGQKVEFLVSFYNNEISEKSEIFDDQFSVERPDGSNFTLKIRSTKLEDSAMYFCASTSGRYNEQFFGPGTRLTVL.

The chain carries TRBV7-2 and TRBJ1-1; TRBD1 might be the D (5 bases). With 3 bases removed from V and 2 bases from J, the gap between germline ends came to 13 bases. Looked up from germline, CDR1 is SGHTA and CDR2 is FQGNSA. This CDR3 has 15 residues. CDR3 DNA sequence: TGTGCCAGCAGCTTTTCTCAGGGCAGCAACACTGAAGCTTTCTTT. Translation: CASSFSQGSNTEAFF.

The CDR3: CATSDSFVTRSGETQYF. In DNA, the CDR3 is TGTGCCACCAGTGACTCTTTTGTGACCAGATCGGGGGAGACCCAGTACTTC. The rearrangement joins TRBV24-1 to TRBJ2-5, with D possibly TRBD2 on 5 matching bases. The V end lost 4 bases, the J end lost 5 bases, and 22 bases lay between the germline ends. The CDR3 extends over 17 amino acids. Germline V CDR1 and CDR2: KGHDR, SFDVKD.

The gene calls are TRBV3-1 (or the pseudogene TRBV3-2) and TRBJ1-6; the match to TRBD1 covers 8 bases. The CDR3 consists of 12 residues. Germline lookup yields CDR1 LGHDT and CDR2 YNNKEL (reference sequence). The V gene end was trimmed by 7 bases and the J gene end by 11 bases; junction bases not matched to a gene: 4. CDR3 protein: CASNQGATPLHF. CDR3 nucleotide sequence: TGTGCCAGCAACCAGGGGGCTACACCCCTCCACTTT.

This sequence joins TRBV10-3 and TRBJ2-5; maybe TRBD1 (5 bases). CDR3 size: 13 residues. CDR1 is ENHRY, CDR2 SYGVKD, per germline. The V gene lost 3 bases and the J gene lost 7 bases, with 12 bases spanning the gap. DNA of the CDR3: TGTGCCATCAGTGAAGGGGATCGAGGGACCCAGTACTTC. This codes for CAISEGDRGTQYF.

This chain joins TRBV2 and TRBJ1-6; D not certain. CDR1 is SNHLY, CDR2 FYNNEI, per germline. The CDR3 is made up of 12 amino acids. V was clipped by 5 bases and J by 7 bases, with 6 bases between them. This chain's CDR3 is CASSYTNSPLHF. The CDR3 DNA reads TGTGCCAGCAGTTACACCAATTCACCCCTCCACTTT. Variable domain in full (rest from reference TRBV2 and TRBJ1-6): EPEVTQTPSHQVTQMGQEVILRCVPISNHLYFYWYRQILGQKVEFLVSFYNNEISEKSEIFDDQFSVERPDGSNFTLKIRSTKLEDSAMYFCASSYTNSPLHFGNGTRLTVT.

This clone was detected only once. The rearrangement uses TRBV7-9 and TRBJ2-1, with 9 bases lining up with TRBD1. The CDR3 extends over 17 amino acids. Losses at the gene ends were 5 bases for V and 1 base for J; bases not matched to a gene: 9. The germline V gene has CDR1 SEHNR and CDR2 FQNEAQ (reference sequence). This CDR3 is CASSTWTGDISYNEQFF. For the CDR3, the DNA is TGTGCCAGCAGCACCTGGACAGGGGATATTTCCTACAATGAGCAGTTCTTC.